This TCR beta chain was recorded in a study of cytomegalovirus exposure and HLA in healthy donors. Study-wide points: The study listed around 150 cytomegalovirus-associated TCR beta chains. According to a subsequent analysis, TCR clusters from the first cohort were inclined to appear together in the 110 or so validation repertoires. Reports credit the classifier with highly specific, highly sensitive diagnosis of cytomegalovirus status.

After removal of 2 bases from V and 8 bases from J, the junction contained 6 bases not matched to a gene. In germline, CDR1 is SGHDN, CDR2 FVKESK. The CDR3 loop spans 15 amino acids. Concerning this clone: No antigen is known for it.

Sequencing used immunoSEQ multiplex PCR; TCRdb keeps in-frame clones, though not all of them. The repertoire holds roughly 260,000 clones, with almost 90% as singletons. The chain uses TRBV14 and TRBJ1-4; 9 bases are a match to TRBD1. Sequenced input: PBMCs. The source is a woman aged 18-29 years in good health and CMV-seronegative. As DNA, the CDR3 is TGTGCCAGCAGCCAAAACACAGGGGGCGACGAAAAACTGTTTTTT. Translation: CASSQNTGGDEKLFF. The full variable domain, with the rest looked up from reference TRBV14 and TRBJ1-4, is EAGVTQFPSHSVIEKGQTVTLRCDPISGHDNLYWYRRVMGKEIKFLLHFVKESKQDESGMPNNRFLAERTGGTYSTLKVQPAELEDSGVYFCASSQNTGGDEKLFFGSGTQLSVL.